One and the same sample provided the 12 T cell receptor beta chains below, sequenced in a study of cytotoxic CD8 clonotypes in ibrutinib-treated CLL. Generated by immunoSEQ multiplex PCR, the TCRdb table keeps only in-frame clones and is missing some. This table has more than 55,000 clones, roughly 70% appearing once. Sequenced material: PBMCs, taken after 12 months of ibrutinib treatment. These TCRs come from a human donor with chronic lymphocytic leukemia.

By sample share, this clone is medium-sized (0.01 to 0.1%). CDR3 DNA sequence: TGTGCCAGCAGACAAACTGAGGGGACCTACAATGAGCAGTTCTTC. Translated, it gives CASRQTEGTYNEQFF. The genes are TRBV6-5 and TRBJ2-1; the D gene could be TRBD1 or TRBD2 (5 bases each). The V gene's germline CDR1 is MNHEY and CDR2 SVGAGI. The CDR3 has 15 amino acids. V was cut by 6 bases and J by 2 bases, with 14 bases left in between.

The genes are TRBV5-6 and TRBJ2-5; 9 nucleotides agree with TRBD1. The CDR3 sequence is 17 residues long. The V gene end was trimmed by 1 base and the J gene end by 1 base; junction bases not matched to a gene: 8. Per the germline V gene, CDR1 is SGHDT and CDR2 is YYEEEE. CDR3 sequence: CASSLTGTGSLQETQYF. The DNA of the CDR3 is TGTGCCAGCAGCTTGACCGGGACAGGGAGCCTCCAAGAGACCCAGTACTTC.

The CDR3 DNA reads as TGTGCCAGCAGCTTATCTAGCGGGGGGAACACCGGGGAGCTGTTTTTT. It codes for CASSLSSGGNTGELFF. This rearrangement joins TRBV7-2 to TRBJ2-2; 10 positions match TRBD2. Per germline, CDR1 SGHTA and CDR2 FQGNSA. This CDR3 is built from 16 residues. Germline trimming cut 2 bases from V and 1 base from J; bases unmatched to any gene: 1. The whole variable domain, filled in from reference TRBV7-2 and TRBJ2-2, reads GAGVSQSPSNKVTEKGKDVELRCDPISGHTALYWYRQSLGQGLEFLIYFQGNSAPDKSGLPSDRFSAERTGGSVSTLTIQRTQQEDSAVYLCASSLSSGGNTGELFFGEGSRLTVL.

This chain joins TRBV5-4 and TRBJ2-5, with D tentatively TRBD1 (6 bases). Germline V gene data show CDR1 as SGHNT and CDR2 as YYREEE (reference sequence). V lost 1 base and J 5 bases, leaving 9 bases between the germline ends. The CDR3 contains 13 residues. CDR3 sequence: CASSLTGKETQYF. The CDR3 bases are TGTGCCAGCAGCTTGACAGGGAAGGAGACCCAGTACTTC.

The sample holds a few counts of this clone. The V call is TRBV4-1, the J call TRBJ1-2; D uncertain. The V gene's germline CDR1 is MGHRA and CDR2 YSYEKL. Trimming stripped 0 bases from V and 4 bases from J, with 12 bases between. The CDR3 totals 15 residues. In DNA form, the CDR3 reads TGCGCCAGCAGCCAAGATGGAAAGGGTGTCTATGGCTACACCTTC. It translates to CASSQDGKGVYGYTF.

This clone occurred a few times. This chain connects TRBV21-1 to TRBJ1-3. TRBV21-1 is listed as a pseudogene. The CDR3 is 17 amino acids. Written as DNA, the CDR3 is TGTGCCAGCAGCAAAGGGGGGTCTCTACGCTCTGGAAACACCATATATTTT. Translating gives CASSKGGSLRSGNTIYF.

The chain couples TRBV13 to TRBJ1-1; D is unresolved. The CDR3 covers 14 residues. The germline gives CDR1 PRHDT, CDR2 FYEKMQ (reference sequence). The ends were cut back, 4 bases at V and 7 bases at J, with 16 bases in the middle. The CDR3 region has the DNA TGTGCCAGCAGCTCGGGGTGGCCCGACCGTGAAGCTTTCTTT. This gives the protein CASSSGWPDREAFF.

Worth noting for this clone: This probably arose from a read error, given a far larger clone one base away. The same CDR3 arises from other DNA sequences in this sample as well. This sequence joins TRBV6-6 and TRBJ2-7; D unresolved. V lost 2 bases and J 3 bases, leaving 5 bases between the germline ends. This CDR3 comprises 12 residues. Germline lookup yields CDR1 MNHNY and CDR2 SVGAGI (reference sequence). In DNA, the CDR3 is TGTGCCAGCAGTTACGGCAACTACGAGCAGTACTTC. Translation: CASSYGNYEQYF.

This clone was seen a handful of times. The chain joins TRBV28 to TRBJ2-5; the match to TRBD1 covers 7 bases. The junction had 7 bases not matched to a gene; V was cut back by 5 bases and J by 4 bases. CDR1 and CDR2 from the germline V gene are MDHEN and SYDVKM. CDR3 size: 14 residues. DNA of the CDR3: TGTGCCAGCAGTACAGACAGGGTCCCAGAGACCCAGTACTTC. Protein: CASSTDRVPETQYF.

This sequence joins TRBV7-3 and TRBJ2-1; 8 nucleotides agree with TRBD2. CDR1 is SGHTA and CDR2 is FQGTGA in the germline V gene. Losses at the gene ends were 3 bases for V and 6 bases for J; bases not matched to a gene: 1. The CDR3 runs 13 residues. CDR3 bases: TGTGCCAGCAGCTTCCTAGCGGGCAATGAGCAGTTCTTC. Encoded protein: CASSFLAGNEQFF. Looking up the rest from reference TRBV7-3 and TRBJ2-1 gives the full variable domain: GAGVSQTPSNKVTEKGKYVELRCDPISGHTALYWYRQSLGQGPEFLIYFQGTGAADDSGLPNDRFFAVRPEGSVSTLKIQRTERGDSAVYLCASSFLAGNEQFFGPGTRLTVL.

The J gene is TRBJ2-7, the V gene TRBV11-2, with 9 bases identical to TRBD1. Germline values: CDR1 SGHAT, CDR2 FQNNGV. CDR3 size: 15 residues. V lost 1 base, J lost 1 base, and 2 bases stayed unmatched. CDR3 region: CASSLAGQGSYEQYF. The DNA of the CDR3 is TGTGCCAGCAGCTTAGCGGGACAGGGTTCCTACGAGCAGTACTTC.

CDR3 coding DNA: TGTGCCAGTAGTACGTTGGGGTCCTACGAGCAGTACTTC. It yields the protein CASSTLGSYEQYF. The chain employs TRBV19 and TRBJ2-7; D is unresolved. V dropped 4 bases and J dropped 1 base, with 8 bases sitting between them. The CDR3 length is 13 residues. The germline gives CDR1 LNHDA, CDR2 SQIVND (reference sequence).